Below are 5 T cell receptor beta chains sequenced from a single sample in a study of shared clonotypes between healthy human individuals. Method: immunoSEQ multiplex PCR; TCRdb's copy keeps in-frame clones and lacks some. The sample shows some 490,000 clones, 70% to 85% of them seen only once. Material: PBMCs. The receptors stem from a woman between 40 and 55 years old in good health. Some clones in this sample may be carry-over from other donors' samples.

This clone was found a few times. This chain joins TRBV7-3 and TRBJ1-1; possibly TRBD1 for D (5 bases). Germline V CDR1 and CDR2: SGHTA, FQGTGA. CDR3 length equals 18 residues. The V end lost 9 bases, the J end lost 1 base, and 27 bases lay between the germline ends. CDR3 residues: CASPGGRAGDTQNTEAFF. The CDR3 coding sequence is TGTGCCAGTCCCGGAGGGCGGGCGGGGGATACCCAGAACACTGAAGCTTTCTTT.

J is TRBJ2-6 and V is TRBV11-2; 11 bases map to TRBD1. The CDR3 runs to 15 residues. Trimming removed 5 bases from V and 9 bases from J; junction bases left unmatched: 6. Germline values: CDR1 SGHAT, CDR2 FQNNGV. The chain's CDR3 is CASSEGQGEVNVLTF. The CDR3 bases are TGTGCCAGCAGCGAGGGACAGGGGGAAGTCAACGTCCTGACTTTC.

The CDR3 region has the DNA TGTGCCAGCAGTTACTCGAGATCGACAGGACACGAGCAGTACTTC. Amino acid sequence: CASSYSRSTGHEQYF. The chain carries TRBV6-5 and TRBJ2-7, with D possibly TRBD1 on 6 matching bases. The CDR3 length is 15 residues. The ends were cut back, 0 bases at V and 5 bases at J, with 14 bases in the middle. From germline, CDR1 is MNHEY and CDR2 SVGAGI.

This clone was seen only once. The V and J genes are TRBV30 and TRBJ2-7; 9 nucleotides match TRBD1. Unmatched junction bases numbered 3, after V lost 2 bases and J lost 1 base. This CDR3 has 14 residues. Germline values: CDR1 GTSNPN, CDR2 SVGIG (reference sequence). CDR3 nucleotides: TGTGCCTGGAGTCCCGGGACAGGGTCCTACGAGCAGTACTTC. Amino acid sequence: CAWSPGTGSYEQYF.

The chain links TRBV28 to TRBJ2-7, with TRBD1 as a possible D gene (5 bases). CDR3 length: 13 residues. The germline gives CDR1 MDHEN, CDR2 SYDVKM. The V end was cut by 5 bases, the J end by 3 bases, with 11 bases between. CDR3 bases: TGTGCCAGCAGTGTAAGGGGCAGCTACGAGCAGTACTTC. Translating it yields CASSVRGSYEQYF.